This T cell receptor (beta chain) came from a study of breast tumors, draining lymph nodes, adjacent tissues. TCRdb itself ran the multiplex PCR reads through MiXCR, one entry per CDR3 protein. The data contain roughly 110,000 distinct CDR3 sequences, more than 30% of them singletons. CDR3 length equals 12 residues. Germline V lookup: CDR1 ENHRY, CDR2 SYGVKD. V dropped 7 bases and J dropped 0 bases, with 3 bases sitting between them. Breast cancer patients provided tissue from their axillary draining lymph nodes. This clonotype was counted at least ten times. Its antigen remains unknown. Study-wide results and limits: Most tumor T cells seemingly derive from lymph node, then expand in tumor. Tumor repertoires ranked between lymph nodes and nontumor tissue in diversity, with V and J gene preferences.

The chain employs TRBV10-3 and TRBJ2-2; D remains unclear. This TCR came from a female donor with breast cancer. Some clones in this sample may be carry-over from other donors' samples. The source material was axillary lymph node tissue. The CDR3 DNA reads as TGTGCCATCAATCCGAACACCGGGGAGCTGTTTTTT. Residues: CAINPNTGELFF.